Each of the 5 T cell receptor beta chains below was sequenced from the same sample in a study of tumor-infiltrating lymphocytes in localized non-small cell lung cancer. Libraries were prepared by immunoSEQ multiplex PCR; TCRdb keeps only in-frame clonotypes and omits some of them. Among some 8,000 clones listed, 77% were seen once. The sequencing sample was made of lung tumor tissue. These receptor sequences come from a human donor with non-small cell lung cancer.

Sample share makes this clone medium-sized. The chain couples TRBV27 to TRBJ1-6; maybe TRBD1 (6 bases). The germline CDR1 and CDR2 sequences are MNHEY and SMNVEV (reference sequence). There are 12 residues in the CDR3. The V gene lost 2 bases and the J gene lost 10 bases, with 6 bases spanning the gap. In DNA, the CDR3 is TGTGCCAGCAGTTTAGGACAGTCACCCCTCCACTTT. Translating it yields CASSLGQSPLHF.

This clone was counted once. The J gene is TRBJ2-7, the V gene TRBV28; D gene uncertain. The CDR3 extends over 12 amino acids. The ends were cut back, 7 bases at V and 3 bases at J, with 10 bases in the middle. Per the germline V gene, CDR1 is MDHEN and CDR2 is SYDVKM. CDR3: CASTLNNYEQYF. The DNA of the CDR3 is TGTGCCAGCACCCTAAACAACTACGAGCAGTACTTC.

CDR3 nucleotides: TGTGCCAGCAGTTACTCGACAGATCGACGAAGCGAGCAGTACTTC. This translates into CASSYSTDRRSEQYF. The chain carries TRBV6-5 and TRBJ2-7, with TRBD1 as a possible D gene (5 bases). The V and J ends lost 0 bases and 6 bases respectively, with 15 bases between them. This CDR3 contains 15 residues. Germline CDR1 is MNHEY and CDR2 is SVGAGI.

The rearrangement uses TRBV6-1 and TRBJ1-1; D is unresolved. The V end lost 4 bases, the J end lost 0 bases, and 9 bases lay between the germline ends. Germline-derived CDR1 and CDR2 are MNHNS and SASEGT. The CDR3 is 14 amino acids. The CDR3 region has the DNA TGTGCCAGCAGTGCCCAGTTACTGAACACTGAAGCTTTCTTT. This encodes CASSAQLLNTEAFF.

This clone was picked up one time. CDR3 nucleotide sequence: TGTGCCAGCAGCCAAGTGCTCTCCTACAATGAGCAGTTCTTC. This codes for CASSQVLSYNEQFF. The V and J genes are TRBV2 and TRBJ2-1, with D unclear. V was pared by 6 bases and J by 0 bases, with 9 bases between. From germline, CDR1 is SNHLY and CDR2 FYNNEI. There are 14 residues in the CDR3.